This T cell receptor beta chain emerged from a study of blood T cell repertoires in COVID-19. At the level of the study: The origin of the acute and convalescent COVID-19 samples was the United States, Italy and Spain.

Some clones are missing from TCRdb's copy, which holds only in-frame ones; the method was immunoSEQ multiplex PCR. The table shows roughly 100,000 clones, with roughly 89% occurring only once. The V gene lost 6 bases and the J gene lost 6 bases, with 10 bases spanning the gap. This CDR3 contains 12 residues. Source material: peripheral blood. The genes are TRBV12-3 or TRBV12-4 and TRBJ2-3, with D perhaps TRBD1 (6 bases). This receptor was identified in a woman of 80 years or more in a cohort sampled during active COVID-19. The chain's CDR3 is CASRPTGDTQYF. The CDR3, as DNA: TGTGCCAGCAGACCTACAGGGGATACGCAGTATTTT.